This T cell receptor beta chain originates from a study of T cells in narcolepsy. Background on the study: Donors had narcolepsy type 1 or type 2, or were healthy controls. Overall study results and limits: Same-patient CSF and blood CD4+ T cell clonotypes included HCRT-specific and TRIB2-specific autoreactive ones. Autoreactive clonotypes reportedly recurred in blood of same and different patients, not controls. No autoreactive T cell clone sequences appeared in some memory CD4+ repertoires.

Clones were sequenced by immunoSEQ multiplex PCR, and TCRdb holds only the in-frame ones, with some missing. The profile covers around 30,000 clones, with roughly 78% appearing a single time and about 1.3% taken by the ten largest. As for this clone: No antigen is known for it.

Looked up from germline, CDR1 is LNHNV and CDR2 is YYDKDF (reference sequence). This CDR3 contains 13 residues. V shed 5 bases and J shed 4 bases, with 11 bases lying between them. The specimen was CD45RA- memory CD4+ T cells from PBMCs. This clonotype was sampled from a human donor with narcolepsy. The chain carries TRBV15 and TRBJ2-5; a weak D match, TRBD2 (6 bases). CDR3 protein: CATSGGRRETQYF. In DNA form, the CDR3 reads TGTGCCACCAGCGGGGGGAGGAGAGAGACCCAGTACTTC. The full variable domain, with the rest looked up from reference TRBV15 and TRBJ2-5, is DAMVIQNPRYQVTQFGKPVTLSCSQTLNHNVMYWYQQKSSQAPKLLFHYYDKDFNNEADTPDNFQSRRPNTSFCFLDIRSPGLGDTAMYLCATSGGRRETQYFGPGTRLLVL.